This T cell receptor beta chain was retrieved from a study of cytomegalovirus exposure and HLA in healthy donors. CDR3 length equals 18 residues. The germline CDR1 and CDR2 sequences are SGHRS and YFSETQ. Losses at the gene ends were 0 bases for V and 2 bases for J; bases not matched to a gene: 6. This PCR relied on a set of 60 Vbeta primers and 13 Jbeta primers. Clones were sequenced by immunoSEQ multiplex PCR, and TCRdb holds only the in-frame ones, with some missing. The sample lists under 150,000 clones; 55% to 75% were seen once. The chain has TRBV5-1 and TRBJ2-6, with TRBD2 matching 9 bases. The sequencing input was PBMCs. The source is a man aged 25-45 years in good health and CMV-seropositive. The CDR3 sequence: CASSLVASGTPGANVLTF. CDR3 DNA: TGCGCCAGCAGCTTGGTAGCTAGCGGGACACCTGGGGCCAACGTCCTGACTTTC. The full variable domain, its missing parts supplied by reference TRBV5-1 and TRBJ2-6, is KAGVTQTPRYLIKTRGQQVTLSCSPISGHRSVSWYQQTPGQGLQFLFEYFSETQRNKGNFPGRFSGRQFSNSRSEMNVSTLELGDSALYLCASSLVASGTPGANVLTFGAGSRLTVL.